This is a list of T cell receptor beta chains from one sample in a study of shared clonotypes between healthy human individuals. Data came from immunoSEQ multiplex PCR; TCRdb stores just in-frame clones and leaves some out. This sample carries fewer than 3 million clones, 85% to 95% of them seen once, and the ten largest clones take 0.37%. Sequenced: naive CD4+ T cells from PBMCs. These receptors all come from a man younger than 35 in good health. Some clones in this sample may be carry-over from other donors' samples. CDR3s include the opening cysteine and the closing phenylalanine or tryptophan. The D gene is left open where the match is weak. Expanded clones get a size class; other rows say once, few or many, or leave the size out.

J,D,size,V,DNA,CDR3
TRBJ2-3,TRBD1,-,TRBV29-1,TGCAGCGTTGACCCAACCGGACAGGGGGTGGATACGCAGTATTTT,CSVDPTGQGVDTQYF
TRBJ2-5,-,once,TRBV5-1,TGCGCCAGCAGCTTGGTCCGGGCAGGGAACTTACAAGAGACCCAGTACTTC,CASSLVRAGNLQETQYF
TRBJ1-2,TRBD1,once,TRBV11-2,TGTGCCAGCAGCAGTTACAGGGGGCGAGGGTATGGCTACACCTTC,CASSSYRGRGYGYTF
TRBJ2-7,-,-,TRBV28,TGTGCCAGCAGTTCCCCCCATGGTGAGATCTCCTACGAGCAGTACTTC,CASSSPHGEISYEQYF
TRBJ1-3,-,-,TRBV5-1,TGCGCCAGCCAGATGCGTTGGGGAACTGGAAACACCATATATTTT,CASQMRWGTGNTIYF
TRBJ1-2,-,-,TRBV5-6,TGTGCCAGCAGACCCCCGGGACTGAGTCTCTATGGCTACACCTTC,CASRPPGLSLYGYTF
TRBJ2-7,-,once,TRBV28,TGTGCCAGCAGTTCCGCGCCCGGGACCCTTTACGAGCAGTACTTC,CASSSAPGTLYEQYF
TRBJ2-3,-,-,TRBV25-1,TGTGCCAGCAGTGGGCGGGGACCCCTCTTCACAGATACGCAGTATTTT,CASSGRGPLFTDTQYF
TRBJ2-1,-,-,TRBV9,TGTGCCAGCAGCGCCCAGGCAGGCTCCTACAATGAGCAGTTCTTC,CASSAQAGSYNEQFF
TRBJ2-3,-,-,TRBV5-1,TGCGCCAGCAGCCCAAAAACGGGCCCACTTGATACGCAGTATTTT,CASSPKTGPLDTQYF
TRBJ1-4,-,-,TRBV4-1,TGCGCCAGCAGCCAAGATCTTTTTGGGCAGAAGAGAGAAAAACTGTTTTTT,CASSQDLFGQKREKLFF
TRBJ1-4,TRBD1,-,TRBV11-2,TGTGCCAGCAGCCGTGTTCTGGGACAGGGGGAGAAAAGGGAAAAACTGTTTTTT,CASSRVLGQGEKREKLFF
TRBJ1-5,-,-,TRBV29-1,TGCAGCGTTGGGCACGGCGATCAGCCCCAGCATTTT,CSVGHGDQPQHF
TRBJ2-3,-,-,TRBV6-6,TGTGCCAGCAGCCTGATGGTGAGCACAGATACGCAGTATTTT,CASSLMVSTDTQYF
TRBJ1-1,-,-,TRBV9,TGTGCCAGCAGCGCCAGACCGGGACCCCCGAACACTGAAGCTTTCTTT,CASSARPGPPNTEAFF
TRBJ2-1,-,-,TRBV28,TGTGCCAGCAGACGAAAACAGCCCTGGGCCCTCAATGAGCAGTTCTTC,CASRRKQPWALNEQFF
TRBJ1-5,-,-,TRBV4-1,TGCGCCAGCAGCCAAGTGTGGCAGGGCAGGAATCAGCCCCAGCATTTT,CASSQVWQGRNQPQHF
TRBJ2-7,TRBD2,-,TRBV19,TGTGCCAGTAGTATTATAGCGGGGGGATCCTACGAGCAGTACTTC,CASSIIAGGSYEQYF
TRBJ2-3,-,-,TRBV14,TGTGCCACCTCCTTAGGCCGAGATACGCAGTATTTT,CATSLGRDTQYF